This passage covers 28 T cell receptor beta chains from one sample sequenced in a study of OX40 agonist ivuxolimab in advanced cancers. Sequencing used immunoSEQ multiplex PCR; TCRdb keeps in-frame clones, though not all of them. The data hold almost 80,000 clones, with almost 85% observed a single time. Specimen: CD4+ or CD8+ T cells sorted from blood, collected in a trial of the OX40 agonist ivuxolimab. Every receptor here comes from an adult with an advanced solid tumor such as melanoma, head and neck, liver or kidney cancer.

This clone was picked up one time. The V call is TRBV9, the J call TRBJ1-4, with D unclear. The CDR3 contains 13 residues. The V end lost 1 base, the J end lost 2 bases, and 3 bases lay between the germline ends. Germline V gives CDR1 SGDLS, CDR2 YYNGEE. DNA for the CDR3: TGTGCCAGCAGCGTAAGCACTAATGAAAAACTGTTTTTT. Translation: CASSVSTNEKLFF.

This clone was seen once. The chain recombines TRBV5-6 with TRBJ2-7; tentative D call: TRBD1 (7 bases). Trimming took off 7 bases at V and 3 bases at J, with 11 bases between the two ends. Looked up from germline, CDR1 is SGHDT and CDR2 is YYEEEE. CDR3 length: 12 amino acids. CDR3 in DNA: TGTGCCAGCTCCAGGGGGGACTACGAGCAGTACTTC. Translation: CASSRGDYEQYF.

The chain employs TRBV18 and TRBJ2-5; D is uncertain. The CDR3 is 13 amino acids. V was pared by 0 bases and J by 1 base, with 3 bases between. Germline V CDR1 and CDR2: KGHSH, LQKENI. The CDR3 here is CASSPPSQETQYF. The CDR3 nucleotides read TGTGCCAGCTCACCACCGTCCCAAGAGACCCAGTACTTC.

This chain joins TRBV7-2 and TRBJ2-1, with TRBD1 identical over 8 bases. Germline CDR1 SGHTA, CDR2 FQGNSA. The ends lost 1 base at V and 5 bases at J; junction bases unmatched: 4. This CDR3 is 15 amino acids long. CDR3 region: CASSLEGQGNNEQFF. CDR3 DNA sequence: TGTGCCAGCAGCTTAGAAGGACAGGGTAACAATGAGCAGTTCTTC.

This chain uses TRBV4-2 with TRBJ2-3, with D maybe TRBD1 (5 bases). Per the germline V gene, CDR1 is LGHNA and CDR2 is YNFKEQ. The CDR3 sequence is 14 residues long. With 0 bases removed from V and 8 bases from J, the gap between germline ends came to 12 bases. In DNA form, the CDR3 reads TGTGCCAGCAGCCAAGATAGACAGCCCGGTACGCAGTATTTT. It is translated as CASSQDRQPGTQYF.

The rearrangement links TRBV11-2 to TRBJ2-1; D unclear. With 5 bases removed from V and 10 bases from J, the gap between germline ends came to 15 bases. CDR3 length: 13 residues. CDR1 SGHAT and CDR2 FQNNGV come from the germline V gene. DNA for the CDR3: TGTGCCAGCAGCCAATCGGTCCTTCGGGAGCAGTTCTTC. This translates into CASSQSVLREQFF. Full variable domain (missing parts from reference TRBV11-2 and TRBJ2-1): EAGVAQSPRYKIIEKRQSVAFWCNPISGHATLYWYQQILGQGPKLLIQFQNNGVVDDSQLPKDRFSAERLKGVDSTLKIQPAKLEDSAVYLCASSQSVLREQFFGPGTRLTVL.

The CDR3 DNA sequence: TGTGCCAGCAGAACCTCTGGGGGCAATGAGCAGTTCTTC. This gives the protein CASRTSGGNEQFF. This chain uses TRBV7-9 with TRBJ2-1; D is possibly TRBD1 or TRBD2 (5 bases each). The ends were cut back, 6 bases at V and 6 bases at J, with 12 bases in the middle. The CDR3 is 13 amino acids. In germline, CDR1 is SEHNR, CDR2 FQNEAQ (reference sequence).

The V gene is TRBV30, the J gene TRBJ1-2; TRBD1 might be the D (5 bases). V was clipped by 2 bases and J by 3 bases, with 13 bases between them. The CDR3 contains 14 residues. Germline V gene sequence: CDR1 GTSNPN, CDR2 SVGIG (reference sequence). CDR3 DNA: TGTGCCTGGAGTCCGGGGGTACAGCACTATGGCTACACCTTC. This codes for CAWSPGVQHYGYTF.

The chain is built from TRBV9 and TRBJ2-7; 9 positions match TRBD2. The CDR3 sequence is 15 residues long. With 0 bases clipped from V and 2 bases from J, the junction kept 3 bases outside the gene matches. The germline CDR1 and CDR2 sequences are SGDLS and YYNGEE. The chain's CDR3 is CASSVEASGTYEQYF. The CDR3, as DNA: TGTGCCAGCAGCGTAGAGGCTAGCGGGACCTACGAGCAGTACTTC. Complete variable domain (other parts from reference TRBV9 and TRBJ2-7): DSGVTQTPKHLITATGQRVTLRCSPRSGDLSVYWYQQSLDQGLQFLIQYYNGEERAKGNILERFSAQQFPDLHSELNLSSLELGDSALYFCASSVEASGTYEQYFGPGTRLTVT.

The chain recombines TRBV7-8 with TRBJ2-1; 8 nucleotides line up with TRBD1. This CDR3 is built from 13 residues. Germline V gene lookup returns CDR1 SGHVS and CDR2 FQNEAQ. The V segment lost 3 bases and the J segment 6 bases; nucleotides outside the gene matches: 1. The CDR3 region is CASSLGQANEQFF. The CDR3 DNA is TGTGCCAGCAGCTTGGGACAGGCCAATGAGCAGTTCTTC.

This sequence joins TRBV5-4 and TRBJ2-6; D remains unclear. The V end was cut by 9 bases, the J end by 2 bases, with 15 bases between. CDR3 length: 15 amino acids. In germline, CDR1 is SGHNT, CDR2 YYREEE (reference sequence). CDR3 residues: CAIPGLGTGANVLTF. The DNA for the CDR3 is TGTGCCATCCCCGGATTGGGGACTGGGGCCAACGTCCTGACTTTC.

The chain recombines TRBV30 with TRBJ2-1, with D tentatively TRBD1 (5 bases). The CDR3 has 13 residues. Trimming pared 4 bases from V and 9 bases from J, leaving 16 bases between. The V gene's germline CDR1 is GTSNPN and CDR2 SVGIG (reference sequence). The CDR3 DNA reads as TGTGCCTGGACTAAATCCAGGGCGACTGAGCAGTTCTTC. Translation: CAWTKSRATEQFF.

The chain uses TRBV30 and TRBJ2-5; 10 bases agree with TRBD1. The ends lost 3 bases at V and 4 bases at J; junction bases unmatched: 5. CDR3 size: 14 residues. Germline-derived CDR1 and CDR2 are GTSNPN and SVGIG (reference sequence). The CDR3 DNA sequence: TGTGCCTGGAGACCGGGACAGGGGAGAGAGACCCAGTACTTC. Translated: CAWRPGQGRETQYF.

In this sample, this clone turned up once. The rearrangement uses TRBV30 and TRBJ2-1, with TRBD2 matching 8 bases. The CDR3 is 20 amino acids. V was clipped by 1 base and J by 1 base; unmatched bases: 18. Germline values: CDR1 GTSNPN, CDR2 SVGIG (reference sequence). The CDR3 spells CAWSGTPSRWGGGSYNEQFF. CDR3 nucleotide sequence: TGTGCCTGGAGTGGGACACCGAGTCGGTGGGGCGGGGGGTCCTACAATGAGCAGTTCTTC.

This sequence joins TRBV5-1 and TRBJ1-4, with D possibly matching TRBD1 (5 bases). The germline CDR1 and CDR2 sequences are SGHRS and YFSETQ. CDR3 length: 15 amino acids. With 4 bases removed from V and 6 bases from J, the gap between germline ends came to 16 bases. CDR3 nucleotides: TGCGCCAGCAGCCGATTAACAGGCGGATATGAAAAACTGTTTTTT. This gives the protein CASSRLTGGYEKLFF.

The chain recombines TRBV11-2 with TRBJ1-2; D gene unclear. Germline V CDR1 and CDR2: SGHAT, FQNNGV. The V and J ends lost 5 bases and 2 bases respectively, with 12 bases between them. The CDR3 is made up of 14 amino acids. The chain's CDR3 is CASSPSNLNYGYTF. In DNA form, the CDR3 reads TGTGCCAGCAGCCCCTCAAACTTAAACTATGGCTACACCTTC.

The chain joins TRBV4-1 to TRBJ1-3, with TRBD1 matching over 7 bases. CDR3 size: 14 residues. V shed 6 bases, J shed 4 bases, and the junction held 6 bases outside the gene matches. CDR1 and CDR2 from the germline V gene are MGHRA and YSYEKL. In nucleotides, the CDR3 is TGCGCCAGCAGGGGGACAGAAATAGGAAACACCATATATTTT. Translated, it gives CASRGTEIGNTIYF.

The chain carries TRBV11-3 and TRBJ2-1; 9 nucleotides align to TRBD2. Germline-derived CDR1 and CDR2 are SGHNT and YENEEA. V was pared by 9 bases and J by 2 bases, with 11 bases of the junction left unmatched. The CDR3 loop spans 16 amino acids. The CDR3 nucleotides are TGTGCCAGGCCAGCCGATCTAGCGGGGCCCTACAATGAGCAGTTCTTC. It encodes CARPADLAGPYNEQFF.

The chain couples TRBV2 to TRBJ1-3, with 10 bases that match TRBD1. The CDR3 runs to 16 residues. The trim removed 7 bases at V and 0 bases at J, leaving 6 bases unmatched. Looked up from germline, CDR1 is SNHLY and CDR2 is FYNNEI. The CDR3 DNA follows: TGTGCCAGCACCCAGGACAGGGGGGGCTCTGGAAACACCATATATTTT. Amino acids: CASTQDRGGSGNTIYF.

The chain couples TRBV4-3 to TRBJ2-3; TRBD2 matches at 7 bases. Germline V gene lookup returns CDR1 LGHNA and CDR2 YSLEER. Trimming took 0 bases from V and 5 from J; bases not matched to a gene: 11. This CDR3 has 17 residues. CDR3 region: CASSQDLSGGGRDTQYF. CDR3 in DNA: TGCGCCAGCAGCCAAGATCTTTCTGGGGGGGGGAGAGATACGCAGTATTTT.

This clone was recorded only once. The V gene is TRBV10-3, the J gene TRBJ2-2; 7 bases are shared with TRBD2. After removal of 4 bases from V and 1 base from J, the junction contained 3 bases not matched to a gene. Germline assignment: CDR1 ENHRY and CDR2 SYGVKD. CDR3 size: 15 residues. This CDR3 is CAISGGEGNTGELFF. The CDR3 nucleotides read TGTGCCATCAGTGGAGGGGAGGGGAACACCGGGGAGCTGTTTTTT.

The chain uses TRBV9 and TRBJ1-5, with no clear D. The germline V gene encodes CDR1 SGDLS and CDR2 YYNGEE. The CDR3 totals 14 residues. V lost 0 bases and J lost 0, with 4 bases in between. The chain's CDR3 is CASSVDPSNQPQHF. The DNA for the CDR3 is TGTGCCAGCAGCGTAGATCCTAGCAATCAGCCCCAGCATTTT. Based on the CDR3 plus reference TRBV9 and TRBJ1-5, the full variable domain is DSGVTQTPKHLITATGQRVTLRCSPRSGDLSVYWYQQSLDQGLQFLIQYYNGEERAKGNILERFSAQQFPDLHSELNLSSLELGDSALYFCASSVDPSNQPQHFGDGTRLSIL.

The rearrangement joins TRBV19 to TRBJ2-1, with D uncertain. The CDR3 has 17 amino acids. V was clipped by 3 bases and J by 0 bases, with 15 bases between them. Germline values: CDR1 LNHDA, CDR2 SQIVND (reference sequence). The CDR3 spells CASSIFGLLSSYNEQFF. The CDR3 bases are TGTGCCAGTAGTATCTTTGGGCTACTGAGCTCCTACAATGAGCAGTTCTTC.

The V call is TRBV2, the J call TRBJ2-7; 8 positions agree with TRBD1. The DNA end is more similar to TRBJ2-1, so the J call may be wrong. This CDR3 is 13 amino acids long. CDR1 SNHLY and CDR2 FYNNEI come from the germline V gene. The CDR3 nucleotides are TGTGCCAGCAGTACCGCAGGGGGCCATGAGCAGTTCTTC. Amino acids: CASSTAGGHEQFF.

The chain combines TRBV19 with TRBJ2-1; D is undetermined. The CDR3 consists of 13 residues. Looked up from germline, CDR1 is LNHDA and CDR2 is SQIVND (reference sequence). V was clipped by 5 bases and J by 3 bases, with 8 bases between them. DNA of the CDR3: TGTGCCAGTAGTGACCTCTACTACAATGAGCAGTTCTTC. This codes for CASSDLYYNEQFF.

V and J are TRBV19 and TRBJ1-2; D ambiguous. There are 13 residues in the CDR3. V was trimmed by 1 base and J by 4 bases, leaving 7 bases between them. The germline V gene encodes CDR1 LNHDA and CDR2 SQIVND (reference sequence). CDR3 nucleotide sequence: TGTGCCAGTAGTATAGCTGGCAGCTATGGCTACACCTTC. Translated: CASSIAGSYGYTF.

This sequence joins TRBV11-3 and TRBJ1-1; no definite D call. With 2 bases removed from V and 2 bases from J, the gap between germline ends came to 6 bases. CDR3 length: 13 amino acids. Germline loops: CDR1 SGHNT, CDR2 YENEEA. CDR3 sequence reads: CASSLTANTEAFF. CDR3 coding DNA: TGTGCCAGCAGCTTAACGGCCAACACTGAAGCTTTCTTT.

V gene TRBV30 combines with J gene TRBJ1-5; D possibly corresponds to TRBD1 (5 bases). Germline V gene sequence: CDR1 GTSNPN, CDR2 SVGIG (reference sequence). V was cut by 1 base and J by 6 bases, with 10 bases left in between. The CDR3 runs to 13 residues. DNA of the CDR3: TGTGCCTGGAGTGGGGGGGAGGGTCAGCCCCAGCATTTT. Amino acids: CAWSGGEGQPQHF. The whole variable domain, remainder taken from reference TRBV30 and TRBJ1-5, is SQTIHQWPATLVQPVGSPLSLECTVEGTSNPNLYWYRQAAGRGLQLLFYSVGIGQISSEVPQNLSASRPQDRQFILSSKKLLLSDSGFYLCAWSGGEGQPQHFGDGTRLSIL.